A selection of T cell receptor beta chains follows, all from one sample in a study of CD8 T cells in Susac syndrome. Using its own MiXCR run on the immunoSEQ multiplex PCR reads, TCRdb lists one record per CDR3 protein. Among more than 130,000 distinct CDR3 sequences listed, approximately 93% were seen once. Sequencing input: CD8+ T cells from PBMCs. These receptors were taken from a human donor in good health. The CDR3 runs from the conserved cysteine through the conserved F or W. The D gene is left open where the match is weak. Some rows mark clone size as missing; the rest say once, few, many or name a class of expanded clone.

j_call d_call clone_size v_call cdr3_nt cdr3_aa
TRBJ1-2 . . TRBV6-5 TGTGCCAGCAGTTACGTTGGGGTTTCGGGAGGCTACACCTTC CASSYVGVSGGYTF
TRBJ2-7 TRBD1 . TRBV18 TGTGCCAGCTCACCGGAGGGACAGGGCTACGAGCAGTACTTC CASSPEGQGYEQYF
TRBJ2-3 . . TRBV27 TGTGCCAGCAGTTCGGACTCCACAGATACGCAGTATTTT CASSSDSTDTQYF
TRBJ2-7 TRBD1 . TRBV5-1 TGCGCCAGCAGCGGGACAGGCACCTACGAGCAGTACTTC CASSGTGTYEQYF
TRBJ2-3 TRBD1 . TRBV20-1 TGCAGTGCTAGAGATCCAGGGGGCGGCACAGATACGCAGTATTTT CSARDPGGGTDTQYF
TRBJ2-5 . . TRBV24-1 TGTGCCACCAGTGATTCCTTCGGGGAAGAGACCCAGTACTTC CATSDSFGEETQYF
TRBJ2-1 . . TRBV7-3 TGTGCCAGCAGCCAGAACGGTCTTTACAATGAGCAGTTCTTC CASSQNGLYNEQFF
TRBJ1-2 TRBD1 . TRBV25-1 TGTGCCAGCAGTGAAGGACAGGGGATTGATGGCTACACCTTC CASSEGQGIDGYTF
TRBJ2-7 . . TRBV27 TGTGCCAGCACCCTCTCAGGGGTCGGCGAGCAGTACTTC CASTLSGVGEQYF
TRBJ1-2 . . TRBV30 TGTGCCTGGGACCCCAAGAGCCTCTATGGCTACACCTTC CAWDPKSLYGYTF
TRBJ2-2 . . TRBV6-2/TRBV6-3 TGTGCCAGCTCGGGACAGAACACCGGGGAGCTGTTTTTT CASSGQNTGELFF
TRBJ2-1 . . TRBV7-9 TGTGCCAGCAGCTTAGGGTCCGATGAGCAGTTCTTC CASSLGSDEQFF
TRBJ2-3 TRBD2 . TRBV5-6 TGTGCCAGCAGCTTGGCGGTAGCGGGAGGAGCAGATACGCAGTATTTT CASSLAVAGGADTQYF
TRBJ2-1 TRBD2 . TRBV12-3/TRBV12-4 TGTGCCAGCAGTTTCGGACTAGCGGCGAACAATGAGCAGTTCTTC CASSFGLAANNEQFF
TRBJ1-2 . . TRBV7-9 TGTGCCAGCAGCTACGGGGGGCTGGGCTACACCTTC CASSYGGLGYTF
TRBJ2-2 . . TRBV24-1 TGTGCCACCATTGGGCCGACCGGGGAGCTGTTTTTT CATIGPTGELFF
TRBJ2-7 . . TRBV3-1 TGTGCCAGCAGCCAAGTCGGACCACTGGACGAGCAGTACTTC CASSQVGPLDEQYF
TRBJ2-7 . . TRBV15 TGTGCCACCAGCAGAGTCGGGCCCCGTGGGCCCGAGCAGTACTTC CATSRVGPRGPEQYF
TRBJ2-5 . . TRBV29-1 TGCAGCGTTGAAGGTATAGCAGAGACCCAGTACTTC CSVEGIAETQYF
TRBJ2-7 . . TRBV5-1 TGCGCCAGCAGCTTGTCGGACAGCCACGAGCAGTACTTC CASSLSDSHEQYF
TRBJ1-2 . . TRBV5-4 TGTGCCAGCAGCTCCCCTCGAGGCTACACCTTC CASSSPRGYTF
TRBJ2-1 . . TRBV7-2 TGTGCCAGCAGCCCGAGGGGGGGGCGCAACGTAAATGAGCAGTTCTTC CASSPRGGRNVNEQFF
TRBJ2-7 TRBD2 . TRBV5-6 TGTGCCAGCAGCTACGGGACGGTGAGCGGGAGCTACGAGCAGTACTTC CASSYGTVSGSYEQYF
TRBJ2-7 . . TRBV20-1 TGCAGTGGAAGACAGATCTACGAGCAGTACTTC CSGRQIYEQYF
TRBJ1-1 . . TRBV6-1 TGTGCCAGCAGTCGAGTTATGAACACTGAAGCTTTCTTT CASSRVMNTEAFF
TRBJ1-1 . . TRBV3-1 TGTGCCAGCAGCCAAGAAGGGCAGAGGGGAGGGAACACTGAAGCTTTCTTT CASSQEGQRGGNTEAFF
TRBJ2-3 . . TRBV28 TGTGCCAGCAGGGTCGGCGTGGCGGGAAGGTCAGATACGCAGTATTTT CASRVGVAGRSDTQYF
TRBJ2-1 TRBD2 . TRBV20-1 TGCAGTGCTAGAGAGGGTAGCGGGTTTATAGATGAGCAGTTCTTC CSAREGSGFIDEQFF
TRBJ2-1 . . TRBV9 TGTGCCAGCAGCGGCACCGGGGGATACAATGAGCAGTTCTTC CASSGTGGYNEQFF
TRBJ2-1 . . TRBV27 TGTGCCAGCAGTTTACCTACCGCCACCAATGAGCAGTTCTTC CASSLPTATNEQFF
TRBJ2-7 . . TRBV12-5 TGTGCTAGTGGTCCCCCAAACGACAGACTGAGCTACGAGCAGTACTTC CASGPPNDRLSYEQYF
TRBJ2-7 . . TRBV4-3 TGCGCCAGCAGCCAAGATTACTCTCGCGGAGCCTACGAGCAGTACTTC CASSQDYSRGAYEQYF
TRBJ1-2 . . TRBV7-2 TGTGCCAGCAGCCTCATACTCGGGACGCCCTATGGCTACACCTTC CASSLILGTPYGYTF
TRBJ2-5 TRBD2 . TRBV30 TGTGCCTGGAAACTAGCGGGAGGGCCGGGGGAGACCCAGTACTTC CAWKLAGGPGETQYF
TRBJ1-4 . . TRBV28 TGTGCCAGCAGTGGATCCTGGATTGAGGAAAAACTGTTTTTT CASSGSWIEEKLFF
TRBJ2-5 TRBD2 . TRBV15 TGTGCCACCAGCGGATCTAGCGGGAGACTCTATGAGGAGACCCAGTACTTC CATSGSSGRLYEETQYF
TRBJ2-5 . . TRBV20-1 TGCAGTGCTAGAGACTTTGGCCGGGACCAAGAGACCCAGTACTTC CSARDFGRDQETQYF
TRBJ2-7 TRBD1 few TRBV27 TGTGCCAGCAGTCAAGGGACAGGGTCCTACGAGCAGTACTTC CASSQGTGSYEQYF
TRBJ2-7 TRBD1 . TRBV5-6 TGTGCCAGCAGCAAATGGACAGGTGTATACGAGCAGTACTTC CASSKWTGVYEQYF
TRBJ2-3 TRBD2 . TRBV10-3 TGTGCCATCAGTGTAGCGGGGAGGACAGATACGCAGTATTTT CAISVAGRTDTQYF
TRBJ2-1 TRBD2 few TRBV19 TGTGCCAGTAGTACCGGGACTAGCGGGTACAATGAGCAGTTCTTC CASSTGTSGYNEQFF
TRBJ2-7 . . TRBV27 TGTGCCAGCAGTTCGCCCCTCGGCTACGAGCAGTACTTC CASSSPLGYEQYF
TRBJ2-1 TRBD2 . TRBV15 TGTGCCACCAGTTTCGTCGGCGGGAGGGCCTACGATGAGCAGTTCTTC CATSFVGGRAYDEQFF
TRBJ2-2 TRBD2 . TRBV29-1 TGCAGCGTTGAAGATCGGCGGGAGGGCACCGGGGAGCTGTTTTTT CSVEDRREGTGELFF